The following is a T cell receptor beta chain sequence with its context. The entry originates in a study of cytomegalovirus exposure and HLA in healthy donors. This table comes from immunoSEQ multiplex PCR, and its TCRdb copy is limited to in-frame clones, with some not included. The table includes about 140,000 clones, 84% detected once. Per germline, CDR1 LGHNT and CDR2 FRNRAP. The CDR3 runs to 14 residues. V lost 5 bases and J lost 8, with 18 bases in between. This chain uses TRBV12-5 with TRBJ1-2; D may be TRBD1 (6 bases). The sequence came from a woman in her thirties in good health and CMV-seronegative. Input material: PBMCs. The CDR3 DNA reads TGTGCTAGTGGTCCCCGGACAGCCCTGCAGGGCTACACCTTC. Its translation is CASGPRTALQGYTF.